A single sample gave rise to the 27 T cell receptor beta chains below, sequenced in a study of naive and memory T cell subsets. The beta constant-region primer was an equimolar mix of two oligonucleotides covering TRBC1 and TRBC2. Nested alpha and beta constant-region primers with the SP2 primer drove four PCR rounds on ligated cDNA. TCRdb passed the UMI-ligation and nested PCR reads through MiXCR, listing each CDR3 protein once. This table holds over 65,000 distinct CDR3 sequences, 9% to 9.5% found once. Material: naive CD8+ T cells from blood. These TCRs come from a human donor in good health.

This sequence joins TRBV3-1 and TRBJ1-4; D possibly corresponds to TRBD1 (5 bases). CDR3 length: 16 residues. Trimming took 0 bases from V and 4 from J, leaving 12 bases between them. Germline CDR1 LGHDT, CDR2 YNNKEL (reference sequence). CDR3 protein: CASSQDSTEINEKLFF. CDR3 DNA: TGTGCCAGCAGCCAAGATTCGACAGAGATTAATGAAAAACTGTTTTTT.

This clonotype was counted between two and nine times. This rearrangement joins TRBV12-3 or TRBV12-4 to TRBJ2-5, with D perhaps TRBD1 or TRBD2 (6 bases each). This CDR3 is built from 11 residues. V was pared by 8 bases and J by 4 bases, with 8 bases between. CDR3 DNA: TGTGCCAGCGGGGGGCTAGAGACCCAGTACTTC. Its translation: CASGGLETQYF.

This clonotype was observed many times. The chain couples TRBV27 to TRBJ2-1; D call uncertain. Per germline, CDR1 MNHEY and CDR2 SMNVEV (reference sequence). This CDR3 comprises 16 residues. The V and J ends lost 5 bases and 7 bases respectively, with 21 bases between them. The CDR3 DNA sequence: TGTGCCAGCAGTCCCCGTGGCCTCACGCCCCTAAATGAGCAGTTCTTC. Amino acid sequence: CASSPRGLTPLNEQFF.

This clonotype was seen only a few times. This chain links TRBV7-9 with TRBJ1-2, with D possibly being TRBD1 (6 bases). Germline CDR1 reads SEHNR; CDR2 reads FQNEAQ (reference sequence). Deletions cut 2 bases from V and 3 bases from J, with 13 bases between. CDR3 size: 15 residues. The CDR3 DNA is TGTGCCAGCAGCTTACTAACAGGGAATGACTATGGCTACACCTTC. It encodes CASSLLTGNDYGYTF. The full variable domain, its missing parts supplied by reference TRBV7-9 and TRBJ1-2, is DTGVSQNPRHKITKRGQNVTFRCDPISEHNRLYWYRQTLGQGPEFLTYFQNEAQLEKSRLLSDRFSAERPKGSFSTLEIQRTEQGDSAMYLCASSLLTGNDYGYTFGSGTRLTVV.

This clonotype showed up many times. This chain links TRBV20-1 with TRBJ2-5, with 10 nucleotides matching TRBD2. The CDR3 extends over 16 amino acids. Germline trimming cut 3 bases from V and 3 bases from J; bases unmatched to any gene: 10. Germline V lookup: CDR1 DFQATT, CDR2 SNEGSKA (reference sequence). The CDR3 loop reads CSARGLAGEYEETQYF. In DNA form, the CDR3 reads TGCAGTGCTAGGGGGCTAGCGGGAGAGTACGAAGAGACCCAGTACTTC.

Many counts were recorded for this clonotype. The chain couples TRBV5-6 to TRBJ2-7; 15 bases align to TRBD2. Germline values: CDR1 SGHDT, CDR2 YYEEEE. The CDR3 contains 16 residues. The V and J ends lost 3 bases and 6 bases, in that order; junction bases with no gene match: 7. This chain's CDR3 is CASSSRWTSGRVEQYF. CDR3 DNA sequence: TGTGCCAGCAGCTCGAGGTGGACTAGCGGGAGGGTCGAGCAGTACTTC.

This clonotype came up many times. The V gene is TRBV5-8, the J gene TRBJ2-3; 9 nucleotides line up with TRBD2. The CDR3 consists of 16 residues. CDR1 and CDR2 from the germline V gene are SGHTS and YDEGEE. V lost 2 bases to trimming and J lost 2 bases; unmatched junction nucleotides: 6. Here the CDR3 DNA reads TGTGCCAGCAGCTTTGCGCTAGCGGGGACCACAGATACGCAGTATTTT. Encoded protein: CASSFALAGTTDTQYF.

CDR3 DNA sequence: TGTGCCAGCAAGGCCCAGGACGGCAACCAAGAGACCCAGTACTTC. It encodes CASKAQDGNQETQYF. The chain employs TRBV28 and TRBJ2-5; no clear D gene. V shed 7 bases and J shed 0 bases, with 15 bases lying between them. The germline V gene has CDR1 MDHEN and CDR2 SYDVKM. This CDR3 comprises 15 residues.

The chain couples TRBV7-8 to TRBJ2-7; 9 bases map to TRBD1. The V gene end was trimmed by 5 bases and the J gene end by 7 bases; junction bases not matched to a gene: 12. This CDR3 contains 15 residues. CDR1 is SGHVS, CDR2 FQNEAQ, per germline. In DNA form, the CDR3 reads TGTGCCAGCAGCATCGGGACAGGGCGTTCGAATGAGCAGTACTTC. This gives the protein CASSIGTGRSNEQYF. Supplemented by reference TRBV7-8 and TRBJ2-7, the full variable domain reads GAGVSQSPRYKVAKRGQDVALRCDPISGHVSLFWYQQALGQGPEFLTYFQNEAQLDKSGLPSDRFFAERPEGSVSTLKIQRTQQEDSAVYLCASSIGTGRSNEQYFGPGTRLTVT.

A single count supports this clonotype. This may come from a read error, since a much larger clone is one base off. The V gene is TRBV12-3 or TRBV12-4, the J gene TRBJ2-7; 7 nucleotides match TRBD2. The CDR3 loop spans 13 amino acids. In DNA, the CDR3 is TGTGCCAGCAGTCCAGCGGGGCCCTACGAGCGGTACTTC. As protein: CASSPAGPYERYF.

The rearrangement joins TRBV10-2 to TRBJ2-6; a possible D gene is TRBD2 (5 bases). Trimming removed 3 bases from V and 2 bases from J, with 17 bases in between. The CDR3 covers 18 residues. CDR1 WSHSY and CDR2 SAAADI come from the germline V gene. The CDR3 sequence is CASSDSFGMRAGANVLTF. The CDR3 region has the DNA TGCGCCAGCAGTGATTCATTCGGGATGAGGGCTGGGGCCAACGTCCTGACTTTC.

This clonotype was seen a few times. The chain has TRBV5-1 and TRBJ2-1; 7 bases are shared with TRBD2. V gave up 0 bases and J gave up 7 bases; unmatched junction bases: 7. CDR3 length: 15 residues. CDR1 is SGHRS, CDR2 YFSETQ, per germline. CDR3 in amino acids: CASSLGGSRYNEQFF. As DNA, the CDR3 is TGCGCCAGCAGCTTGGGCGGGAGTCGGTATAATGAGCAGTTCTTC.

This clonotype showed up just a few times. V usage is TRBV7-9 and J usage is TRBJ1-2; weak D call: TRBD1 (6 bases). CDR1 and CDR2 (germline): SEHNR, FQNEAQ (reference sequence). The CDR3 has 13 amino acids. V was cut by 10 bases and J by 3 bases, with 15 bases left in between. This chain's CDR3 is CAIQGISDYGYTF. The CDR3, as DNA: TGTGCCATCCAGGGGATAAGCGACTATGGCTACACCTTC.

This clonotype was counted at least ten times. V gene TRBV20-1 combines with J gene TRBJ1-2; TRBD1 is a possible D gene (6 bases). V was cut by 3 bases and J by 3 bases, with 8 bases left in between. Germline V lookup: CDR1 DFQATT, CDR2 SNEGSKA (reference sequence). The CDR3 length is 12 residues. The CDR3 DNA sequence: TGCAGTGCTAGGGGGGCGGACTATGGCTACACCTTC. This encodes CSARGADYGYTF.

The CDR3 region is CASSEIVPLEGYTF. CDR3 in DNA: TGTGCCAGCAGTGAAATCGTCCCCCTAGAAGGCTACACCTTC. The chain is built from TRBV6-1 and TRBJ1-2; D unclear. Germline V gene data show CDR1 as MNHNS and CDR2 as SASEGT. The CDR3 consists of 14 residues. V was trimmed by 2 bases and J by 8 bases, leaving 15 bases between them.

This clonotype was seen at least ten times. The chain joins TRBV29-1 to TRBJ2-1, with D perhaps TRBD2 (6 bases). The V end was cut by 4 bases, the J end by 8 bases, with 21 bases between. The CDR3 runs 15 residues. Germline assignment: CDR1 SQVTM and CDR2 ANQGSEA. The CDR3 nucleotides are TGCAGCGTTGGGAGGATCGCGGGGCGGGGCGATGAGCAGTTCTTC. Its protein is CSVGRIAGRGDEQFF.

V usage is TRBV7-9 and J usage is TRBJ1-4, with D possibly being TRBD1 (5 bases). The V gene lost 3 bases and the J gene lost 8 bases, with 13 bases spanning the gap. Germline V CDR1 and CDR2: SEHNR, FQNEAQ (reference sequence). CDR3 size: 14 residues. This CDR3 reads CASSFLGDDEKLFF. The CDR3 nucleotides read TGTGCCAGCAGCTTTTTGGGGGACGACGAAAAACTGTTTTTT.

This clonotype was recorded a few times. This chain uses TRBV29-1 with TRBJ2-7, with D possibly TRBD2 on 6 matching bases. Per germline, CDR1 SQVTM and CDR2 ANQGSEA. CDR3 size: 14 residues. Trimming pared 5 bases from V and 4 bases from J, leaving 18 bases between. The CDR3 sequence: CSVSEGGESYEQYF. CDR3 sequence (DNA): TGCAGCGTTTCCGAGGGCGGGGAGTCTTACGAGCAGTACTTC.

This clonotype was detected ten times or more. The V call is TRBV4-1, the J call TRBJ1-4; no clear D gene. With 0 bases removed from V and 4 bases from J, the gap between germline ends came to 9 bases. This CDR3 spans 15 amino acids. Germline V CDR1 and CDR2: MGHRA, YSYEKL. CDR3 coding DNA: TGCGCCAGCAGCCAAGATGGCCAGTTTAATGAAAAACTGTTTTTT. Translating gives CASSQDGQFNEKLFF.

This rearrangement joins TRBV4-2 to TRBJ2-7, with a possible D match to TRBD2 (5 bases). Germline CDR1 and CDR2: LGHNA and YNFKEQ. The CDR3 is made up of 15 amino acids. The V end lost 1 base, the J end lost 2 bases, and 12 bases lay between the germline ends. The DNA of the CDR3 is TGTGCCAGCAGCCAAGCCGCGACGGGGACCTACGAGCAGTACTTC. This gives the protein CASSQAATGTYEQYF.

V and J are TRBV2 and TRBJ2-1; D gene unclear. The CDR3 is 12 amino acids. CDR1 and CDR2 from the germline V gene are SNHLY and FYNNEI. Between the trimmed V and J ends, which lost 7 bases and 4 bases, there was a span of 8 bases. The chain's CDR3 is CASKDRYNEQFF. CDR3 nucleotide sequence: TGTGCCAGCAAGGATCGGTACAATGAGCAGTTCTTC.

This chain joins TRBV11-2 and TRBJ2-5, with a weak D call TRBD2 (5 bases). The CDR3 has 16 residues. Germline V CDR1 and CDR2: SGHAT, FQNNGV. Between the trimmed V and J ends, which lost 5 bases and 5 bases, there was a span of 21 bases. The CDR3 sequence: CASSVRGWTGGETQYF. DNA for the CDR3: TGTGCCAGCAGCGTACGGGGATGGACTGGCGGCGAGACCCAGTACTTC.

This clonotype was counted many times. The chain is built from TRBV10-2 and TRBJ2-7; 8 nucleotides line up with TRBD2. From germline, CDR1 is WSHSY and CDR2 SAAADI. The CDR3 loop spans 16 amino acids. V gave up 7 bases and J gave up 3 bases; unmatched junction bases: 14. CDR3 residues: CASIASWKRENYEQYF. The CDR3 coding sequence is TGCGCCAGCATCGCCTCTTGGAAGCGGGAGAACTACGAGCAGTACTTC.

The chain employs TRBV12-3 or TRBV12-4 and TRBJ2-1; 13 bases match TRBD2. The CDR3 extends over 16 amino acids. The V segment lost 4 bases and the J segment 5 bases; nucleotides outside the gene matches: 5. The CDR3: CASSSRLAGGHNEQFF. The CDR3 DNA sequence: TGTGCCAGCAGTTCCAGACTAGCGGGAGGACACAATGAGCAGTTCTTC.

Ten or more counts support this clonotype. The gene calls are TRBV29-1 and TRBJ2-3; 8 nucleotides align to TRBD1. The CDR3 is 16 amino acids. Germline V gene sequence: CDR1 SQVTM, CDR2 ANQGSEA. The V segment lost 3 bases and the J segment 4 bases; nucleotides outside the gene matches: 12. The CDR3 region has the DNA TGCAGCGTTGAGGCGGACAGGGATGCGGGCGCAGATACGCAGTATTTT. Its protein product is CSVEADRDAGADTQYF.

At least ten counts were recorded for this clonotype. The chain recombines TRBV29-1 with TRBJ2-1, with D maybe TRBD2 (6 bases). The CDR3 extends over 15 amino acids. Germline V CDR1 and CDR2: SQVTM, ANQGSEA. V lost 3 bases, J lost 6 bases, and 18 bases lay in between. The CDR3 DNA sequence: TGCAGCGTTGATGGGATCTCCGGGGGACGCAATGAGCAGTTCTTC. Translated: CSVDGISGGRNEQFF.

This sequence joins TRBV27 and TRBJ2-1; tentative D call: TRBD1 (6 bases). Germline V gene sequence: CDR1 MNHEY, CDR2 SMNVEV (reference sequence). CDR3 length equals 13 residues. V was pared by 4 bases and J by 9 bases, with 13 bases between. The chain's CDR3 is CASSSTGPGEQFF. Written as DNA, the CDR3 is TGTGCCAGCAGTTCAACAGGGCCCGGTGAGCAGTTCTTC.